A selection of T cell receptor beta chains follows, all from one sample in a study of blood T cells in healthy people across ages. TCRdb passed the 5' RACE reads through MiXCR, listing each CDR3 protein once. The sample comprises about 1.5 million distinct CDR3 sequences, about 45% of which are singletons, and about 3.8% rests with the top ten. Sequenced input: blood. These receptors all stem from a woman aged 18 to 35 in good health. The CDR3 runs from the conserved cysteine through the conserved F or W. The D gene is left open where the match is weak. The size of a clone is reported for some rows only, either as once, few or many, or as a class for expanded clones.

14	TRBV6-6	-	-	TRBJ2-2	CASTPYGPDGELFF	TGTGCAAGCACCCCCTATGGGCCCGACGGGGAGCTGTTTTTT
17	TRBV6-6	-	TRBD1	TRBJ1-2	CASSYTGTGENSYGYTF	TGTGCCAGCAGTTACACAGGGACAGGGGAAAACTCTTATGGCTACACCTTC
18	TRBV10-3	-	-	TRBJ1-5	CAISEQLTGGTRNQPQHF	TGTGCCATCAGTGAGCAGTTGACAGGTGGGACTCGCAATCAGCCCCAGCATTTT
14	TRBV27	few	-	TRBJ1-2	CASSLTGPSGGYTF	TGTGCCAGCAGTTTAACAGGGCCCTCTGGGGGCTACACCTTC
17	TRBV6-4	-	TRBD2	TRBJ2-3	CASSETTSGSSTDTQYF	TGTGCCAGCAGTGAAACCACTAGCGGATCTAGCACAGATACGCAGTATTTT
15	TRBV12-3/TRBV12-4	-	TRBD2	TRBJ2-2	CASTPTSGGTGELFF	TGTGCCAGCACCCCAACTAGCGGCGGCACCGGGGAGCTGTTTTTT
12	TRBV20-1	-	-	TRBJ1-2	CSIQRVSYGYTF	TGCAGCATCCAACGGGTTTCCTATGGCTACACCTTC
13	TRBV20-1	few	TRBD1	TRBJ1-2	CSARTDREKGYTF	TGCAGTGCTAGAACGGACAGGGAGAAGGGCTACACCTTC
16	TRBV30	-	TRBD1	TRBJ1-5	CAWSHRDRGFNQPQHF	TGTGCCTGGAGTCACAGGGACAGGGGATTTAATCAGCCCCAGCATTTT
14	TRBV20-1	-	TRBD1	TRBJ2-5	CSAKGQGVYNEQYF	TGCAGTGCTAAGGGACAGGGGGTGTACAATGAGCAGTACTTC